These 2 T cell receptor beta chains share one sample of origin, sequenced in a study of blood T cell repertoires in COVID-19. Some clones are missing from TCRdb's copy, which holds only in-frame ones; the method was immunoSEQ multiplex PCR. Of about 170,000 clones listed, just under 85% are singletons. Sequenced sample: peripheral blood. These receptor sequences come from a woman older than 75 with COVID-19, enrolled during active disease.

The V gene is TRBV5-1, the J gene TRBJ2-2; D unresolved. CDR3 length: 14 residues. The germline V and J ends were trimmed by 3 bases and 0 bases, with 6 bases remaining between them. CDR1 is SGHRS and CDR2 is YFSETQ in the germline V gene. In nucleotides, the CDR3 is TGCGCCAGCAGCTCACAGACGAACACCGGGGAGCTGTTTTTT. Translating gives CASSSQTNTGELFF.

The chain recombines TRBV7-9 with TRBJ2-7, with TRBD1 matching over 8 bases. The ends lost 5 bases at V and 4 bases at J; junction bases unmatched: 4. CDR3 length equals 13 residues. The germline CDR1 and CDR2 sequences are SEHNR and FQNEAQ (reference sequence). The CDR3 reads CASSTRTGYEQYF. CDR3 coding DNA: TGTGCCAGCAGCACCCGGACAGGGTACGAGCAGTACTTC.